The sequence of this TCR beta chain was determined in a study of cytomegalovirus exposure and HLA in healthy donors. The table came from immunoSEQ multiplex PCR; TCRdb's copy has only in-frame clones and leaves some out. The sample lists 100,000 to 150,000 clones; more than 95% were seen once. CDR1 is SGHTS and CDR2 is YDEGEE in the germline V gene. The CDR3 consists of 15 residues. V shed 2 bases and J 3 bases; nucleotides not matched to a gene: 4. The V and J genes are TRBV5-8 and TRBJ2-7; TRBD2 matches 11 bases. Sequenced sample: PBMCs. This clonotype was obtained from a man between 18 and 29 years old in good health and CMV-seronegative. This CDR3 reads CASSFPGLAGYEQYF. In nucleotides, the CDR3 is TGTGCCAGCAGCTTCCCAGGACTAGCGGGCTACGAGCAGTACTTC.